This T cell receptor beta chain was identified in a study of T-cell reconstitution after alpha-beta-depleted transplantation in children. During its preparation, the TCRbeta library received unique molecular identifiers. TCRdb independently ran MiXCR on the PCR reads; one entry per CDR3 protein. Here the sample spans about 300,000 distinct CDR3 sequences, about a tenth being singletons. Source: PBMCs, taken before TCRalphabeta/CD19-depleted stem cell transplant. The receptor comes from a boy younger than two with acute myeloid leukemia, due to receive a stem cell transplant.

The CDR3 nucleotides are TGTGCCAGCAGCTTTGGTCCCAACACCGGGGAGCTGTTTTTT. This encodes CASSFGPNTGELFF. The chain has TRBV7-3 and TRBJ2-2; D is unresolved. CDR1 and CDR2 (germline): SGHTA, FQGTGA. V was clipped by 3 bases and J by 2 bases, with 7 bases between them. This CDR3 has 14 residues.